This is a list of T cell receptor beta chains from one sample in a study of blood T cell repertoires in COVID-19. The method was immunoSEQ multiplex PCR; TCRdb's version includes in-frame clones alone and lacks a portion of them. The table lists over 70,000 clones, 80% to 90% of them singletons, with about 18% in the top ten. The sequenced sample consisted of peripheral blood. These receptors originate from a human donor in a cohort sampled during active COVID-19. Each CDR3 is given with its conserved first and last residue. The D gene is left open where the match is weak. The size entry is marked missing in some rows and otherwise reads once, few, many or a size class.

j_call	v_call	clone_size	d_call	cdr3_aa	cdr3_nt
TRBJ1-5	TRBV15	-	-	CATSRTAFVSNQPQHF	TGTGCCACCAGTCGAACAGCATTTGTTAGCAATCAGCCCCAGCATTTT
TRBJ1-1	TRBV14	-	-	CASSSLGGLTEAFF	TGTGCCAGCAGCTCCCTGGGCGGACTCACTGAAGCTTTCTTT
TRBJ2-5	TRBV7-2	-	-	CASSAQRGGETQYF	TGTGCCAGCAGCGCTCAAAGGGGGGGAGAGACCCAGTACTTC
TRBJ2-7	TRBV7-6	-	TRBD2	CASSLARGDITSGRWYEQYF	TGTGCCAGCAGCTTAGCGAGGGGGGACATAACTAGCGGGAGATGGTACGAGCAGTACTTC
TRBJ2-2	TRBV5-5	-	TRBD2	CASGLAGDGTGELFF	TGTGCCAGCGGACTAGCGGGAGACGGCACCGGGGAGCTGTTTTTT
TRBJ2-7	TRBV27	-	-	CASGRVLNNEQYF	TGTGCCAGCGGCAGGGTCCTGAACAACGAGCAGTACTTC
TRBJ1-1	TRBV9	-	-	CASSVSREHDSTEAFF	TGTGCCAGCAGCGTTTCCAGGGAACATGATAGCACTGAAGCTTTCTTT
TRBJ2-7	TRBV25-1	-	-	CASSDPGLYYEQYF	TGTGCCAGCAGTGACCCCGGACTGTACTACGAGCAGTACTTC
TRBJ1-2	TRBV5-1	-	-	CASSSEINYGYTF	TGCGCCAGCAGCTCCGAGATAAACTATGGCTACACCTTC
TRBJ2-7	TRBV6-1	-	-	CASSEFGQTYEQYF	TGTGCCAGCAGTGAATTTGGACAGACCTACGAGCAGTACTTC
TRBJ2-3	TRBV6-5	-	-	CASSYSSQGHTDTQYF	TGTGCCAGCAGTTACTCGAGCCAGGGACACACAGATACGCAGTATTTT
TRBJ2-5	TRBV5-1	-	TRBD1	CASSLGQGGQETQYF	TGCGCCAGCAGCTTGGGACAGGGTGGTCAAGAGACCCAGTACTTC
TRBJ2-7	TRBV3-1/TRBV3-2	-	-	CASSQVEGSYEQYF	TGTGCCAGCAGCCAAGTGGAGGGGTCCTACGAGCAGTACTTC
TRBJ2-3	TRBV6-2/TRBV6-3	-	TRBD2	CASSFKLAGVTDTQYF	TGTGCCAGCAGTTTTAAACTAGCGGGGGTAACAGATACGCAGTATTTT
TRBJ2-5	TRBV11-3	-	TRBD1	CASSPAGTGFGETQYF	TGTGCCAGCAGCCCAGCCGGGACAGGTTTTGGAGAGACCCAGTACTTC
TRBJ1-3	TRBV28	-	-	CASSLYRSGNTIYF	TGTGCCAGCAGTTTATACAGATCTGGAAACACCATATATTTT
TRBJ2-3	TRBV5-1	-	TRBD1	CASRGQGAGTDTQYF	TGCGCCAGCAGAGGGCAGGGGGCTGGGACAGATACGCAGTATTTT
TRBJ1-2	TRBV3-1/TRBV3-2	-	TRBD1	CASSLGTGTLYGYTF	TGTGCCAGCAGCCTCGGGACAGGGACCCTATATGGCTACACCTTC
TRBJ2-5	TRBV28	-	TRBD2	CASSSKRGGRETQYF	TGTGCCAGCAGTTCAAAGCGGGGGGGCCGCGAGACCCAGTACTTC
TRBJ1-5	TRBV4-2	-	-	CASSRLTGIGQPQHF	TGTGCCAGCAGCCGGTTAACAGGAATCGGTCAGCCCCAGCATTTT
TRBJ2-3	TRBV5-1	few	-	CASIDNTDTQYF	TGCGCCAGCATAGACAACACAGATACGCAGTATTTT
TRBJ2-1	TRBV20-1	-	-	CSARTSGEQFF	TGCAGTGCTAGGACCTCAGGGGAGCAGTTCTTC
TRBJ1-2	TRBV5-1	-	-	CASSLGQYYGYTF	TGCGCCAGCAGCTTGGGACAGTACTATGGCTACACCTTC
TRBJ1-2	TRBV30	few	-	CAWSRWQGARKGYTF	TGTGCCTGGAGTAGGTGGCAGGGCGCTCGGAAGGGCTACACCTTC
TRBJ2-7	TRBV7-6	few	TRBD1	CASSPIQGEPYEQYF	TGTGCCAGCAGCCCAATACAGGGGGAACCCTACGAGCAGTACTTC
TRBJ1-2	TRBV7-2	-	-	CASDGEGQNYGYTF	TGTGCCTCCGATGGCGAAGGACAGAACTATGGCTACACCTTC
TRBJ2-7	TRBV7-9	few	-	CASSYRTGDHYEQYF	TGTGCCAGCAGCTACCGGACGGGAGATCACTACGAGCAGTACTTC
TRBJ1-4	TRBV6-1	-	-	CASSELQGGREKLFF	TGTGCCAGCAGTGAATTGCAGGGAGGAAGAGAAAAACTGTTTTTT
TRBJ1-2	TRBV30	-	TRBD1	CAWGRDRARSGYTF	TGTGCCTGGGGGCGGGACAGGGCTCGGAGCGGCTACACCTTC
TRBJ1-6	TRBV4-1	-	-	CASSQVGHNSPLHF	TGCGCCAGCAGCCAAGTCGGACACAATTCACCCCTCCACTTT
TRBJ2-1	TRBV5-1	-	TRBD2	CASSPWTSGGPTYNEQFF	TGCGCCAGCAGCCCCTGGACTAGCGGGGGGCCTACCTACAATGAGCAGTTCTTC
TRBJ2-6	TRBV21-1	-	-	CASSKGDRDSADSGANVLTF	TGTGCCAGCAGCAAAGGCGACCGGGACAGCGCTGACTCTGGGGCCAACGTCCTGACTTTC
TRBJ1-4	TRBV18	-	-	CASSPSTVTRLGGNEKLFF	TGTGCCAGCTCACCCTCGACAGTAACCCGATTGGGGGGGAATGAAAAACTGTTTTTT
TRBJ2-7	TRBV6-6	once	TRBD2	CASIPGSGRFSYEQYF	TGTGCCAGCATCCCCGGTAGCGGGAGATTCTCCTACGAGCAGTACTTC
TRBJ2-1	TRBV5-4	-	TRBD2	CASSSGIAGSNEQFF	TGTGCCAGCAGCTCCGGGATAGCGGGAAGTAATGAGCAGTTCTTC
TRBJ2-3	TRBV10-3	-	TRBD2	CAIGAAGGLGADTQYF	TGTGCCATCGGGGCAGCGGGAGGGCTCGGGGCAGATACGCAGTATTTT
TRBJ2-6	TRBV11-3	-	-	CASSVTGGPGANVLTF	TGTGCCAGCAGCGTAACCGGGGGGCCGGGGGCCAACGTCCTGACTTTC
TRBJ2-1	TRBV19	-	TRBD1	CASSTPGTGAANYYNEQFF	TGTGCCAGTAGTACACCCGGGACAGGGGCCGCGAACTACTACAATGAGCAGTTCTTC
TRBJ2-2	TRBV5-1	-	TRBD2	CASAGSSGSTTGELFF	TGCGCCAGCGCTGGATCTAGCGGGAGTACCACCGGGGAGCTGTTTTTT
TRBJ2-7	TRBV4-3	-	-	CASSQILANSYEQYF	TGCGCCAGCAGCCAAATTCTTGCGAACTCCTACGAGCAGTACTTC
TRBJ2-7	TRBV5-1	-	TRBD2	CASSASGLAGGEQYF	TGCGCCAGCAGCGCGTCGGGACTAGCGGGAGGCGAGCAGTACTTC
TRBJ2-1	TRBV29-1	-	-	CSVEDTWEFGNEQFF	TGCAGCGTTGAAGATACGTGGGAGTTCGGCAATGAGCAGTTCTTC
TRBJ2-3	TRBV24-1	once	TRBD1	CATRAGTGIPDTQYF	TGTGCCACCAGAGCCGGGACAGGGATACCAGATACGCAGTATTTT
TRBJ2-2	TRBV7-3	-	-	CASSLSRGDTGELFF	TGTGCCAGCAGCTTAAGCAGGGGTGACACCGGGGAGCTGTTTTTT
TRBJ1-4	TRBV27	-	-	CASSPSVLNEKLFF	TGTGCCAGCAGTCCCAGTGTTTTAAATGAAAAACTGTTTTTT
TRBJ2-3	TRBV18	-	TRBD2	CASSQAGGRASDTQYF	TGTGCCAGCTCACAAGCGGGAGGGCGGGCATCGGATACGCAGTATTTT
TRBJ1-1	TRBV28	-	-	CASSLQLTRGAFF	TGTGCCAGCAGTTTACAGCTCACGCGGGGAGCTTTCTTT
TRBJ2-5	TRBV4-1	once	-	CASSHGAETQYF	TGCGCCAGCAGCCACGGAGCAGAGACCCAGTACTTC
TRBJ2-7	TRBV6-5	-	TRBD1	CASRGQGAGSYEQYF	TGTGCCAGCAGAGGGCAGGGGGCAGGCTCCTACGAGCAGTACTTC
TRBJ2-3	TRBV28	-	TRBD1	CASSSRTGGFPQYF	TGTGCCAGCAGTTCCCGGACAGGGGGATTTCCGCAGTATTTT
TRBJ2-3	TRBV27	-	-	CASSPAGLKGDTQYF	TGTGCCAGCAGTCCCGCAGGACTAAAAGGGGATACGCAGTATTTT
TRBJ2-7	TRBV5-1	-	TRBD2	CASSLALAGGSYEQYF	TGCGCCAGCAGCTTGGCACTAGCGGGAGGCTCCTACGAGCAGTACTTC
TRBJ2-1	TRBV15	once	-	CATSRDRRGGNYNEQFF	TGTGCCACCAGCAGAGATAGGCGGGGCGGTAATTACAATGAGCAGTTCTTC
TRBJ2-3	TRBV9	once	TRBD2	CASSFMGGLAGADTQYF	TGTGCCAGCAGCTTTATGGGAGGGCTAGCGGGAGCAGATACGCAGTATTTT